These 9 T cell receptor beta chains were sequenced from one sample in a study of blood T cell repertoires in COVID-19. Libraries were prepared by immunoSEQ multiplex PCR; TCRdb keeps only in-frame clonotypes and omits some of them. The data hold about 150,000 clones, with approximately 78% observed a single time. Sequencing input: peripheral blood. These receptors all stem from an elderly man with acute or convalescent COVID-19.

The chain employs TRBV6-5 and TRBJ1-5; TRBD1 agrees at 7 bases. The J segment lost 3 bases and the V segment lost 6 bases, leaving 2 bases of the junction unmatched. Germline V gives CDR1 MNHEY, CDR2 SVGAGI. The CDR3 has 13 residues. CDR3 residues: CASRTGDNQPQHF. CDR3 nucleotide sequence: TGTGCCAGCAGAACAGGGGACAATCAGCCCCAGCATTTT.

The genes are TRBV19 and TRBJ2-5; 7 bases map to TRBD1. Germline V gene data show CDR1 as LNHDA and CDR2 as SQIVND (reference sequence). V lost 5 bases, J lost 5 bases, and 11 bases stayed unmatched. CDR3 size: 15 residues. The CDR3 spells CASSSIRTGSETQYF. The DNA for the CDR3 is TGTGCCAGTAGTTCGATTAGGACAGGCTCGGAGACCCAGTACTTC.

This chain joins TRBV10-1 and TRBJ2-3; TRBD2 agrees at 13 bases. The CDR3 runs to 17 residues. Per the germline V gene, CDR1 is WNHNN and CDR2 is SYGVQD (reference sequence). J lost 1 base, V lost 3 bases, and 4 bases had no gene match. Here the CDR3 DNA reads TGCGCCAGCAGTGACAGGACTAGCGGGGGCGGCACAGATACGCAGTATTTT. Translating gives CASSDRTSGGGTDTQYF.

The rearrangement links TRBV6-5 to TRBJ2-7; TRBD1 is a possible D gene (7 bases). Trimming took 2 bases from V and 1 from J, leaving 15 bases between them. Germline lookup yields CDR1 MNHEY and CDR2 SVGAGI. The CDR3 covers 16 residues. DNA for the CDR3: TGTGCCAGCAGTTACGACGCCAGGGGGGCTTCCTACGAGCAGTACTTC. Translating it yields CASSYDARGASYEQYF.

This rearrangement joins TRBV18 to TRBJ2-5, with 8 positions matching TRBD2. Germline lookup yields CDR1 KGHSH and CDR2 LQKENI. The CDR3 loop spans 15 amino acids. V trimming: 3 bases; J trimming: 1 base; junction bases outside the gene matches: 4. The CDR3 bases are TGTGCCAGCTCACCCTCGACTAGCGTCCAAGAGACCCAGTACTTC. Protein product: CASSPSTSVQETQYF.

The J gene is TRBJ1-4, the V gene TRBV5-4; 11 bases are shared with TRBD1. This CDR3 spans 17 amino acids. With 0 bases clipped from V and 8 bases from J, the junction kept 9 bases outside the gene matches. Germline values: CDR1 SGHNT, CDR2 YYREEE (reference sequence). For the CDR3, the DNA is TGTGCCAGCAGCTTGGGGACAGGGGGCGGTGTTAAGGAAAAACTGTTTTTT. It encodes CASSLGTGGGVKEKLFF.

The gene calls are TRBV19 and TRBJ2-3; TRBD2 matches 12 bases. Germline values: CDR1 LNHDA, CDR2 SQIVND (reference sequence). The CDR3 spans 18 residues. Trimming cost V 3 bases and J 5 bases; bases outside gene matches: 12. CDR3 coding DNA: TGTGCCAGTAGTATCAGAGGGAGAACTAGCGGGGGGCGAGATACGCAGTATTTT. Residues: CASSIRGRTSGGRDTQYF.

This clone was counted once. The chain employs TRBV3-1 (or the pseudogene TRBV3-2) and TRBJ2-1, with TRBD1 identical over 12 bases. This CDR3 has 17 amino acids. Germline values: CDR1 LGHDT, CDR2 YNNKEL (reference sequence). The V and J ends lost 4 bases and 6 bases, in that order; junction bases with no gene match: 10. The chain's CDR3 is CASSRGPGTGGVNEQFF. The CDR3 DNA follows: TGTGCCAGCAGCCGCGGACCCGGGACAGGGGGCGTCAATGAGCAGTTCTTC.

The V and J genes are TRBV28 and TRBJ1-5; 9 bases are a match to TRBD1. The CDR3 length is 14 residues. V was pared by 6 bases and J by 7 bases, with 7 bases of the junction left unmatched. CDR1 and CDR2 (germline): MDHEN, SYDVKM. The CDR3 DNA is TGTGCCAGCAGCCAGGACAGGGGAGGGCAGCCCCAGCATTTT. Translation gives CASSQDRGGQPQHF.